The source of this T cell receptor (beta chain) is a study of blood T cell repertoires in COVID-19. TCRdb's copy holds only in-frame clones and misses some; the assay was immunoSEQ multiplex PCR. The sample records 300,000 to 450,000 clones, around 87% being singletons. Trimming took 4 bases from V and 0 from J, leaving 4 bases between them. CDR1 is SGHTA and CDR2 is FQGNSA in the germline V gene. CDR3 length equals 12 residues. The source material was peripheral blood. This receptor was taken from a woman aged 25 to 39 with COVID-19, enrolled during active disease. The chain employs TRBV7-2 and TRBJ2-7; D call uncertain. The CDR3 bases are TGTGCCAGCAGCTACGGCTCCTACGAGCAGTACTTC. Translation gives CASSYGSYEQYF.